The 32 T cell receptor beta chains given below trace back to one sample, sequenced in a study of CD4+ T cells in melanoma. Sequenced by immunoSEQ multiplex PCR; TCRdb stores in-frame clones only, minus some. The sample holds 40,000 to 50,000 clones, 89% seen once. The specimen sequenced was peripheral blood. The source of these receptors is a human donor with melanoma.

The chain couples TRBV30 to TRBJ1-2; a weak D match, TRBD1 (6 bases). V was clipped by 3 bases and J by 4 bases, with 12 bases between them. The CDR3 has 13 amino acids. From germline, CDR1 is GTSNPN and CDR2 SVGIG (reference sequence). The CDR3 coding sequence is TGTGCCTGGAGGACCAGGGGCCTCTATGGCTACACCTTC. This encodes CAWRTRGLYGYTF.

The chain links TRBV5-4 to TRBJ2-3, with D perhaps matching TRBD1 or TRBD2 (5 bases each). The V end lost 10 bases, the J end lost 2 bases, and 17 bases lay between the germline ends. Germline CDR1 and CDR2: SGHNT and YYREEE (reference sequence). The CDR3 sequence is 14 residues long. CDR3 nucleotide sequence: TGTGCCTTCCTCCGGGACGGTTACACAGATACGCAGTATTTT. Its translation: CAFLRDGYTDTQYF.

This clone was detected only once. The chain has TRBV5-1 and TRBJ2-3, with D tentatively TRBD2 (6 bases). The CDR3 runs to 14 residues. Germline V CDR1 and CDR2: SGHRS, YFSETQ. The germline V and J ends were trimmed by 1 base and 3 bases, with 9 bases remaining between them. The chain's CDR3 is CASSLLGGTDTQYF. The CDR3 DNA follows: TGCGCCAGCAGCTTGTTAGGAGGGACAGATACGCAGTATTTT.

The chain carries TRBV4-2 and TRBJ1-3, with TRBD1 as a possible D gene (6 bases). The germline V gene encodes CDR1 LGHNA and CDR2 YNFKEQ. The CDR3 covers 18 residues. V was cut by 0 bases and J by 2 bases, with 17 bases left in between. The CDR3, as DNA: TGTGCCAGCAGCCAAGAGGGGGGCAGGGGCTTTGCTGGAAACACCATATATTTT. Translation gives CASSQEGGRGFAGNTIYF.

The V and J genes are TRBV14 and TRBJ2-2; D is perhaps TRBD1 (5 bases). Trimming stripped 7 bases from V and 6 bases from J, with 9 bases between. CDR1 is SGHDN and CDR2 is FVKESK in the germline V gene. The CDR3 has 12 residues. The CDR3 reads CASTLGAGELFF. The CDR3 nucleotides are TGTGCCAGCACCCTAGGGGCCGGGGAGCTGTTTTTT.

This sequence joins TRBV10-3 and TRBJ2-7, with D perhaps TRBD1 or TRBD2 (5 bases each). This CDR3 spans 16 amino acids. The V gene lost 0 bases and the J gene lost 0 bases, with 12 bases spanning the gap. Per germline, CDR1 ENHRY and CDR2 SYGVKD. The CDR3 coding sequence is TGTGCCATCAGTGAGTCGACGGGACGGCACTCCTACGAGCAGTACTTC. It specifies CAISESTGRHSYEQYF.

This chain joins TRBV5-4 and TRBJ2-5, with D uncertain. The germline V gene encodes CDR1 SGHNT and CDR2 YYREEE (reference sequence). The CDR3 consists of 13 residues. Trimming removed 4 bases at V and 2 bases at J, with 9 bases between. Written as DNA, the CDR3 is TGTGCCAGCAGCCATCCTACGCAAGAGACCCAGTACTTC. It yields the protein CASSHPTQETQYF.

This clone has a single count. This chain connects TRBV6-6 to TRBJ1-4, with 7 bases lining up with TRBD1. The CDR3 extends over 16 amino acids. Per the germline V gene, CDR1 is MNHNY and CDR2 is SVGAGI (reference sequence). V gave up 0 bases and J gave up 8 bases; unmatched junction bases: 9. CDR3 sequence: CASSYSRGRDVEKLFF. CDR3 nucleotides: TGTGCCAGCAGTTACTCAAGGGGGCGCGATGTAGAAAAACTGTTTTTT.

This sequence joins TRBV18 and TRBJ1-2; 9 nucleotides align to TRBD1. The CDR3 spans 15 residues. Germline V CDR1 and CDR2: KGHSH, LQKENI. Trimming took 5 bases from V and 5 from J; bases not matched to a gene: 9. CDR3 in amino acids: CASSDKGQGFYGYTF. The DNA of the CDR3 is TGTGCCAGCTCAGATAAGGGACAGGGCTTTTATGGCTACACCTTC. Based on the CDR3 plus reference TRBV18 and TRBJ1-2, the full variable domain is NAGVMQNPRHLVRRRGQEARLRCSPMKGHSHVYWYRQLPEEGLKFMVYLQKENIIDESGMPKERFSAEFPKEGPSILRIQQVVRGDSAAYFCASSDKGQGFYGYTFGSGTRLTVV.

V is TRBV6-4 and J is TRBJ1-1; D not resolved. The CDR3 sequence is 13 residues long. Germline V lookup: CDR1 MRHNA, CDR2 SNTAGT. With 5 bases removed from V and 5 bases from J, the gap between germline ends came to 12 bases. This chain's CDR3 is CASSLGVGTEAFF. The CDR3 DNA reads TGTGCCAGCAGTCTCGGGGTAGGGACTGAAGCTTTCTTT.

This chain connects TRBV30 to TRBJ2-7, with 7 bases that match TRBD1. V lost 0 bases and J lost 4; bases outside the gene matches: 9. This CDR3 has 15 residues. The germline V gene has CDR1 GTSNPN and CDR2 SVGIG (reference sequence). The CDR3 region is CAWSVLAGGGYEQYF. In DNA form, the CDR3 reads TGTGCCTGGAGTGTACTGGCAGGGGGTGGGTACGAGCAGTACTTC.

This chain links TRBV5-6 with TRBJ1-5; tentative D call: TRBD1 (6 bases). The CDR3 sequence is 14 residues long. The V and J ends lost 4 bases and 2 bases respectively, with 10 bases between them. CDR1 is SGHDT, CDR2 YYEEEE, per germline. CDR3 sequence (DNA): TGTGCCAGCAGCCAAGGGGGGGGCAATCAGCCCCAGCATTTT. Translating gives CASSQGGGNQPQHF.

The chain has TRBV4-3 and TRBJ1-5; D not certain. Trimming left V 1 base short and J 7 bases short, with 11 bases between. The CDR3 has 14 amino acids. Germline V gene data show CDR1 as LGHNA and CDR2 as YSLEER. The CDR3 here is CASSQALAYQPQHF. CDR3 bases: TGCGCCAGCAGCCAAGCTCTAGCATACCAGCCCCAGCATTTT.

V usage is TRBV6-5 and J usage is TRBJ1-5, with unresolved D. The germline V and J ends were trimmed by 3 bases and 7 bases, with 10 bases remaining between them. CDR1 is MNHEY and CDR2 is SVGAGI in the germline V gene. The CDR3 is 13 residues long. The CDR3 loop reads CASSYRARQPQHF. The CDR3 DNA reads TGTGCCAGCAGTTATAGGGCCCGACAGCCCCAGCATTTT.

The rearrangement links TRBV27 to TRBJ1-6; possibly TRBD1 for D (6 bases). Trimming pared 2 bases from V and 8 bases from J, leaving 16 bases between. This CDR3 region has 16 residues. CDR1 and CDR2 (germline): MNHEY, SMNVEV (reference sequence). The CDR3 sequence: CASSLTVPGQYSPLHF. In DNA form, the CDR3 reads TGTGCCAGCAGTTTAACAGTACCGGGACAATATTCACCCCTCCACTTT.

The genes are TRBV18 and TRBJ2-7; a weak D match, TRBD1 (6 bases). The germline gives CDR1 KGHSH, CDR2 LQKENI. Trimming stripped 3 bases from V and 5 bases from J, with 14 bases between. The CDR3 runs 14 residues. This CDR3 reads CASSPQGYNDEQYF. CDR3 DNA: TGTGCCAGCTCACCCCAGGGGTACAACGACGAGCAGTACTTC.

The chain links TRBV30 to TRBJ1-2; D ambiguous. The CDR3 is made up of 14 amino acids. V lost 1 base, J lost 5 bases, and 14 bases lay in between. The V gene's germline CDR1 is GTSNPN and CDR2 SVGIG (reference sequence). This chain's CDR3 is CAWSETSPWYGYTF. The CDR3 DNA reads TGTGCCTGGAGTGAGACCTCGCCTTGGTATGGCTACACCTTC.

The chain carries TRBV7-2 and TRBJ1-5; weak D call: TRBD1 (6 bases). Germline CDR1 is SGHTA and CDR2 is FQGNSA. The V end lost 3 bases, the J end lost 5 bases, and 11 bases lay between the germline ends. CDR3 length: 14 residues. The CDR3 DNA follows: TGTGCCAGCAGCTTCGGGGGCAGGGATCAGCCCCAGCATTTT. This sequence encodes CASSFGGRDQPQHF.

The genes are TRBV28 and TRBJ1-5, with unresolved D. The CDR3 sequence is 12 residues long. The V end lost 8 bases, the J end lost 3 bases, and 8 bases lay between the germline ends. Per germline, CDR1 MDHEN and CDR2 SYDVKM. The CDR3 sequence is CASGLVNQPQHF. The CDR3 nucleotides are TGTGCCAGCGGCCTTGTCAATCAGCCCCAGCATTTT.

The J gene is TRBJ1-6, the V gene TRBV18; 9 bases are a match to TRBD1. Germline CDR1 and CDR2: KGHSH and LQKENI. J gave up 5 bases and V 2 bases, and 4 bases lay outside the gene matches. The CDR3 is 16 residues long. The CDR3 spells CASSPMGTGNNSPLHF. DNA for the CDR3: TGTGCCAGCTCACCAATGGGGACAGGGAATAATTCACCCCTCCACTTT.

This chain links TRBV6-1 with TRBJ1-1; TRBD1 might be the D (5 bases). This CDR3 has 15 amino acids. Germline loops: CDR1 MNHNS, CDR2 SASEGT. V lost 5 bases and J 1 base, leaving 14 bases between the germline ends. CDR3 protein: CASSRDRNSNTEAFF. CDR3 sequence (DNA): TGTGCCAGCAGTAGGGACCGCAATTCGAACACTGAAGCTTTCTTT.

As for this clone: The sample contains more than one DNA sequence encoding this CDR3. The V and J genes are TRBV5-1 and TRBJ1-3; 7 bases match TRBD1. The germline V gene has CDR1 SGHRS and CDR2 YFSETQ. CDR3 length equals 17 residues. V trimming: 3 bases; J trimming: 0 bases; junction bases outside the gene matches: 9. CDR3 loop: CASSYTGDLYSGNTIYF. CDR3 in DNA: TGCGCCAGCAGCTACACAGGGGACCTCTACTCTGGAAACACCATATATTTT.

This chain joins TRBV2 and TRBJ2-2; D is unresolved. CDR3 size: 15 residues. CDR1 and CDR2 from the germline V gene are SNHLY and FYNNEI. The V and J ends lost 11 bases and 0 bases respectively, with 16 bases between them. The CDR3 region has the DNA TGTGCCTCAGCTGGCGCAGCTACGAACACCGGGGAGCTGTTTTTT. Translated, it gives CASAGAATNTGELFF.

This clone was observed a handful of times. The CDR3 bases are TGTGCCAGCAGTTTGGGGGGCTGGGGCTACACCTTC. It yields the protein CASSLGGWGYTF. The chain has TRBV28 and TRBJ1-2; TRBD1 is a possible D gene (6 bases). CDR3 length: 12 amino acids. Trimming pared 3 bases from V and 8 bases from J, leaving 10 bases between. The germline V gene has CDR1 MDHEN and CDR2 SYDVKM.

DNA for the CDR3: TGTGCCAGCAGCTTAGCGTTTTCGGGGGACAATGCCGAAGCTTTCTTT. Translating it yields CASSLAFSGDNAEAFF. The chain recombines TRBV7-8 with TRBJ1-1, with TRBD1 as a possible D gene (6 bases). Trimming pared 0 bases from V and 8 bases from J, leaving 19 bases between. Germline V gene data show CDR1 as SGHVS and CDR2 as FQNEAQ. The CDR3 totals 16 residues. The whole variable domain, filled in from reference TRBV7-8 and TRBJ1-1, reads GAGVSQSPRYKVAKRGQDVALRCDPISGHVSLFWYQQALGQGPEFLTYFQNEAQLDKSGLPSDRFFAERPEGSVSTLKIQRTQQEDSAVYLCASSLAFSGDNAEAFFGQGTRLTVV.

The chain recombines TRBV4-3 with TRBJ1-1, with D uncertain. This CDR3 contains 16 residues. Germline V lookup: CDR1 LGHNA, CDR2 YSLEER. The V end was cut by 1 base, the J end by 0 bases, with 12 bases between. CDR3 protein: CASSQAVWQMNTEAFF. The CDR3 DNA reads as TGCGCCAGCAGCCAAGCTGTTTGGCAGATGAACACTGAAGCTTTCTTT.

The chain links TRBV2 to TRBJ2-2; D is unresolved. V was clipped by 7 bases and J by 3 bases, with 6 bases between them. Germline lookup yields CDR1 SNHLY and CDR2 FYNNEI. The CDR3 is 12 residues long. The CDR3: CASTRDTGELFF. DNA of the CDR3: TGTGCCAGCACCCGGGACACCGGGGAGCTGTTTTTT.

V and J are TRBV7-6 and TRBJ2-5; the D gene is possibly TRBD2 (5 bases). The J call may not be correct, given that the DNA end is closer to TRBJ2-7. The CDR3 totals 14 residues. Germline V gene data show CDR1 as SGHVS and CDR2 as FNYEAQ. CDR3 in DNA: TGTGCCAGCAGCTCCCGGGGTTACGGCTACGAGCAGTACTTC. It specifies CASSSRGYGYEQYF.

V is TRBV9 and J is TRBJ2-5; possibly TRBD2 for D (5 bases). V was cut by 4 bases and J by 5 bases, with 15 bases left in between. CDR3 length: 14 amino acids. Per the germline V gene, CDR1 is SGDLS and CDR2 is YYNGEE. CDR3 sequence (DNA): TGTGCCAGCAGCCCGTCGGACCCGGGGGAGACCCAGTACTTC. Translation: CASSPSDPGETQYF.

The chain carries TRBV7-2 and TRBJ2-1; TRBD2 aligns across 7 bases. Germline V gives CDR1 SGHTA, CDR2 FQGNSA. With 3 bases clipped from V and 6 bases from J, the junction kept 8 bases outside the gene matches. The CDR3 has 15 amino acids. The CDR3 DNA reads as TGTGCCAGCAGCTTGGGAGGGGTTGGGGGCAATGAGCAGTTCTTC. This sequence encodes CASSLGGVGGNEQFF.

The rearrangement links TRBV5-1 to TRBJ2-7, with TRBD1 matching 7 bases. This CDR3 is built from 15 residues. The V gene end was trimmed by 0 bases and the J gene end by 1 base; junction bases not matched to a gene: 4. Germline V lookup: CDR1 SGHRS, CDR2 YFSETQ. CDR3 sequence (DNA): TGCGCCAGCAGCTTGGTAACAGGGGAATCCTACGAGCAGTACTTC. Protein: CASSLVTGESYEQYF.

The chain combines TRBV9 with TRBJ1-2; D perhaps matches TRBD1 (6 bases). CDR1 and CDR2 from the germline V gene are SGDLS and YYNGEE. V was clipped by 4 bases and J by 6 bases, with 10 bases between them. The CDR3 runs to 12 residues. The CDR3 coding sequence is TGTGCCAGCAGCCCCCGGGACAATGGCTACACCTTC. It translates to CASSPRDNGYTF.